Many counts were recorded for the clone carrying this T cell receptor beta chain. Its antigen is currently unknown. The entry originates in a study of identical twins. Study outcomes and limitations: Cross-sectional statistics, not tracking of the same donors, supported the conclusions.

A single record per CDR3 protein comes from TCRdb applying MiXCR to the 5' RACE reads. The profile shows fewer than 550,000 distinct CDR3 sequences, over 11% of them singletons. The sample was also linked to a second study, of yellow fever vaccine responses in identical twins.

The clonotype was recovered from a woman aged 18-29 years in good health. The sequencing sample was made of CD4+ T cells sorted from blood.

The CDR3: CSAREGKGSNQPQHF. The CDR3 nucleotides read TGCAGTGCTAGAGAGGGGAAGGGGAGCAATCAGCCCCAGCATTTT. The V call is TRBV20-1, the J call TRBJ1-5, with D possibly being TRBD1 (5 bases). The germline V and J ends were trimmed by 0 bases and 1 base, with 10 bases remaining between them. The CDR3 runs to 15 residues. Germline lookup yields CDR1 DFQATT and CDR2 SNEGSKA (reference sequence).